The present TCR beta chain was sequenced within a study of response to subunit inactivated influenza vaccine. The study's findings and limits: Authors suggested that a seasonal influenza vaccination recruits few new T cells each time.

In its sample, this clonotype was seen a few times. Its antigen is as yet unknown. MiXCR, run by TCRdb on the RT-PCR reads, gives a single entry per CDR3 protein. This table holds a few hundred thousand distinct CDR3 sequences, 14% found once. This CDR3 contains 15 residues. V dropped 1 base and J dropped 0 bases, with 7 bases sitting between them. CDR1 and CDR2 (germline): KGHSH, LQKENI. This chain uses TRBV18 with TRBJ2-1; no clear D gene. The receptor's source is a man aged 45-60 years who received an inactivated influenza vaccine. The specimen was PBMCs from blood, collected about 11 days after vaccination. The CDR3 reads CASSPRVISYNEQFF. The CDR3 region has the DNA TGTGCCAGCTCACCACGGGTGATCTCCTACAATGAGCAGTTCTTC.